These T cell receptor beta chains were read from a single sample in a study of blood T cell repertoires in COVID-19. TCRdb keeps only in-frame clones here, not all; method: immunoSEQ multiplex PCR. The data show fewer than 200,000 clones, 75% to 80% seen once. Sequencing was carried out using peripheral blood. The receptors here all came from a woman in her sixties or seventies with acute or convalescent COVID-19. CDR3s include the opening cysteine and the closing phenylalanine or tryptophan. The D gene is left open where the match is weak. Some rows mark clone size as missing; the rest say once, few, many or name a class of expanded clone.

CDR3nt	CDR3aa	abundance	j_gene	v_gene	d_gene
TGTGCCACCAGTGATGCCGGGACAGGGGGCTTGGGCAATCAGCCCCAGCATTTT	CATSDAGTGGLGNQPQHF	-	TRBJ1-5	TRBV24-1	TRBD1
TGTGCTACTAGCGGGGGGAGCTCCTACAATGAGCAGTTCTTC	CATSGGSSYNEQFF	-	TRBJ2-1	TRBV7-9	TRBD2
TGTGCCAGCAGCCAAGATTCACTTGGGCCCGGGGAGCTGTTTTTT	CASSQDSLGPGELFF	-	TRBJ2-2	TRBV4-2	-
TGTGCTAGTGGTTTGGTTTTGGGCAGGGAAAGGTATGAGCAGTTCTTC	CASGLVLGRERYEQFF	few	TRBJ2-1	TRBV12-5	-
TGTGCCAGCAGCCGCCAGGCCGGTACGGAGCAGTTCTTC	CASSRQAGTEQFF	-	TRBJ2-1	TRBV3-1/TRBV3-2	-
TGTGCCAGCAGCGTAGTAGCAGCGGGATACTTTACCGGGGAGCTGTTTTTT	CASSVVAAGYFTGELFF	-	TRBJ2-2	TRBV9	TRBD2
TGTGCCAGCAGCTCCACGAAACAGGGCCGGGGGTTTTTT	CASSSTKQGRGFF	many	TRBJ1-4	TRBV5-8	-
TGTGCCACCAGTGACATTAGCGGGACTAACACCGGGGAGCTGTTTTTT	CATSDISGTNTGELFF	-	TRBJ2-2	TRBV24-1	TRBD2
TGTGCCACCAGTGAGACAGGGGCCACCGGGGAGCTGTTTTTT	CATSETGATGELFF	-	TRBJ2-2	TRBV24-1	TRBD1
TGTGCCAGTAGGATGACAGGGACGGAGACCCAGTACTTC	CASRMTGTETQYF	few	TRBJ2-5	TRBV19	TRBD1
TGTGCCAGCAGGACCCACGGGACTTCTGGAAACACCATATATTTT	CASRTHGTSGNTIYF	-	TRBJ1-3	TRBV6-6	-
TGTGCCAGCAGCTTGGCAGGGGTAGAGACCCAGTACTTC	CASSLAGVETQYF	-	TRBJ2-5	TRBV7-2	-
TGCGCCAGCAAGGAGGGAGGGGAAAAACTGTTTTTT	CASKEGGEKLFF	-	TRBJ1-4	TRBV10-2	-
TGTGCCAGCAGCGATACAGGGGTTCCCCACGAGCAGTACTTC	CASSDTGVPHEQYF	-	TRBJ2-7	TRBV5-4	TRBD1
TGTGCCAGTAGTAGGGGGGATGGACAAGAGACCCAGTACTTC	CASSRGDGQETQYF	-	TRBJ2-5	TRBV19	-
TGCGCCAGCAGCCATAGTTTGCGAACAGTTTATAGCAATCAGCCCCAGCATTTT	CASSHSLRTVYSNQPQHF	-	TRBJ1-5	TRBV4-1	-
TGTGCCAGCAGCTTAGATTTATACGGGGAGCTGTTTTTT	CASSLDLYGELFF	-	TRBJ2-2	TRBV11-1	-
TGTGCCAGTAGTCCTCTACTAGCGGGAGAACTGGAGACCCAGTACTTC	CASSPLLAGELETQYF	-	TRBJ2-5	TRBV19	TRBD2
TGCAGCGCTGGGATGGGACAGATGAACACTGAAGCTTTCTTT	CSAGMGQMNTEAFF	-	TRBJ1-1	TRBV29-1	TRBD1
TGTGCCAGTAGGGCAGGACAGGCCCCGAACACTGAAGCTTTCTTT	CASRAGQAPNTEAFF	-	TRBJ1-1	TRBV19	TRBD1
TGTGCCAGCTTAGTTGACGACAGGCGAAATCAGCCCCAGCATTTT	CASLVDDRRNQPQHF	-	TRBJ1-5	TRBV6-5	-
TGTGCCGGTATTAGCGGGAGGAACACCGGGGAGCTGTTTTTT	CAGISGRNTGELFF	-	TRBJ2-2	TRBV6-5	TRBD2
TGTGCCAGCAGTTACGGAGGCAATGAGCAGTTCTTC	CASSYGGNEQFF	-	TRBJ2-1	TRBV6-6	-
TGTGCCACCAGCAGAGATGCAGATACAAATGAGCAGTTCTTC	CATSRDADTNEQFF	-	TRBJ2-1	TRBV15	-
TGTGCCTGGACTCCTCTCAGGGGGTTTGGCTACACCTTC	CAWTPLRGFGYTF	-	TRBJ1-2	TRBV30	TRBD1
TGTGCCAGTAGTATATTTGCGGGGGTGGATCAGCCCCAGCATTTT	CASSIFAGVDQPQHF	-	TRBJ1-5	TRBV19	-
TGTGCCAGCAGCGATACTGGGCCCCTCTCTGGAAACACCATATATTTT	CASSDTGPLSGNTIYF	-	TRBJ1-3	TRBV9	-
TGTGCAACCTTCGGGGGAAGCGGGAGGTTACTATCTGGGGCCAACGTCCTGACTTTC	CATFGGSGRLLSGANVLTF	-	TRBJ2-6	TRBV12-2	-
TGTGCCAGCAGTCGCAGTGTTCGACAGGTCCCACTTAACTATGGCTACACCTTC	CASSRSVRQVPLNYGYTF	-	TRBJ1-2	TRBV4-2	-
TGCGCCAGCAGCTTGAAGGGACAGCCTACGAAGCAGTACTTC	CASSLKGQPTKQYF	many	TRBJ2-7	TRBV5-1	TRBD1
TGCGCCAGCAGCCCACAGGGACAGGGATTATTAATTACTCGTGTTGGGGCCAACGTCCTGACTTTC	CASSPQGQGLLITRVGANVLTF	once	TRBJ2-6	TRBV4-1	TRBD1
TGTGCTAGTGGGACTACTAGCGGGGTTCTCTACGAGCAGTACTTC	CASGTTSGVLYEQYF	-	TRBJ2-7	TRBV12-5	TRBD2
TGTGCCAGCAGCCCCCGTTCTTCTCAGGGCGGCACTGAAGCTTTCTTT	CASSPRSSQGGTEAFF	-	TRBJ1-1	TRBV7-8	-
TGTGCCAGCAGCTCCCACCAGGGGGCAAGGAACATTCAGTACTTC	CASSSHQGARNIQYF	once	TRBJ2-4	TRBV11-2	TRBD1
TGTGCCAGCAGCCCCGGATACGGGACAGGGGACTCCGAGCAGTACTTC	CASSPGYGTGDSEQYF	once	TRBJ2-7	TRBV5-6	TRBD1
TGTGCCAGCAGCCTCGACAGATTCAATCAGCCCCAGCATTTT	CASSLDRFNQPQHF	-	TRBJ1-5	TRBV3-1/TRBV3-2	-
TGCGCCAGCAGTGAACTGGCGGGAGGTGGGGCAGATACGCAGTATTTT	CASSELAGGGADTQYF	-	TRBJ2-3	TRBV10-1	TRBD2
TGTGCCTCCGGGGGACAGGGGGCGAACGAGCAGTACTTC	CASGGQGANEQYF	-	TRBJ2-7	TRBV30	TRBD1
TGTGCCAGCTCCCAAGGGGCTTTAGAGACCCAGTACTTC	CASSQGALETQYF	-	TRBJ2-5	TRBV18	-
TGTGCCAGCAGTTACAATTCAGGGTCTGAAGCTTTCTTT	CASSYNSGSEAFF	-	TRBJ1-1	TRBV6-6	-
TGTGCCAGCAGTAGCTACAGGGGGCGCCAAGAGACCCAGTACTTC	CASSSYRGRQETQYF	-	TRBJ2-5	TRBV6-5	TRBD1
TGTGCCAGCAGCCCCGGGACTAGCGGGCTGATCAATGAGCAGTTCTTC	CASSPGTSGLINEQFF	once	TRBJ2-1	TRBV5-4	TRBD2
TGCGCCAGCAGCTCTTCCTGGCCTCCCTACGAGCAGTACTTC	CASSSSWPPYEQYF	-	TRBJ2-7	TRBV5-1	-
TGCGCCAGCAGCATCGGGACAGGAGGTTCCTACGAGCAGTACTTC	CASSIGTGGSYEQYF	-	TRBJ2-7	TRBV5-1	TRBD1
TGTGCCAGCAGCAAATGGGCCCCAGGGGAACCTGAATATAGCAATCAGCCCCAGCATTTT	CASSKWAPGEPEYSNQPQHF	-	TRBJ1-5	TRBV21-1	-
TGTGCCAGCAGTGAATTGGCAGCGAGCTCCTACGAGCAGTACTTC	CASSELAASSYEQYF	-	TRBJ2-7	TRBV2	-
TGTGCCAGCAGCTCCTTGACTAGCGGGAGGGCCTACAATGAGCAGTTCTTC	CASSSLTSGRAYNEQFF	-	TRBJ2-1	TRBV5-6	TRBD2
TGCGCCAGCAGCTTGAATGGCCCAGGAGGGTCTGAAGAGCAGTACTTC	CASSLNGPGGSEEQYF	-	TRBJ2-7	TRBV5-1	-
TGTGCCAGTAGTATCTTACAGGCCTCTAACTATGGCTACACCTTC	CASSILQASNYGYTF	-	TRBJ1-2	TRBV19	-